The TCR beta chain under discussion was sequenced for a study of cytomegalovirus exposure and HLA in healthy donors. General observations from the study: Most of the TCR beta V segments (in an earlier analysis) were productive either about 87% or about 30% of the time. Three chains tied to CMV proved CMV antigen-specific in vitro. A later analysis linked a missense variant in DCLRE1C to the trimming of TCR beta V and J genes.

A word on this clone: Its antigen is currently unknown.

This PCR relied on a set of 60 Vbeta primers and 13 Jbeta primers. Only in-frame clones appear in the TCRdb table, and some are missing; sequencing was by immunoSEQ multiplex PCR. This table holds approximately 280,000 clones, around 90% found once. The V gene lost 5 bases and the J gene lost 6 bases, with 13 bases spanning the gap. The CDR3 is 13 amino acids. Germline V gene lookup returns CDR1 SGHAT and CDR2 FQNNGV. The origin of this receptor is a woman aged 18-29 years in good health and CMV-seronegative. Sequencing was done on a sample of PBMCs. The chain uses TRBV11-2 and TRBJ1-1; weak D call: TRBD1 (6 bases). CDR3 in DNA: TGTGCCAGCAGCATAAACAGGGAAGCTGAAGCTTTCTTT. Translating gives CASSINREAEAFF. Looking up the rest from reference TRBV11-2 and TRBJ1-1 gives the full variable domain: EAGVAQSPRYKIIEKRQSVAFWCNPISGHATLYWYQQILGQGPKLLIQFQNNGVVDDSQLPKDRFSAERLKGVDSTLKIQPAKLEDSAVYLCASSINREAEAFFGQGTRLTVV.